The T cell receptor (beta chain) under discussion was sequenced for a study of PD-1 blockade in classical Hodgkin lymphoma. Clones were read by immunoSEQ multiplex PCR, and TCRdb kept only the in-frame ones, dropping some. The table lists 70,000 to 80,000 clones, 85% to 95% of them singletons. To note about this clone: Antigen specificity is unknown.

The CDR3 loop spans 20 amino acids. The germline CDR1 and CDR2 sequences are SGHNT and YYREEE (reference sequence). Losses at the gene ends were 5 bases for V and 5 bases for J; bases not matched to a gene: 25. Each patient's relapse followed autologous stem cell transplantation, and brentuximab vedotin exposure varied. Notes on the study in general: Differences between repertoires have undefined causes, possibly disease activity or prior therapy. With CD4+ cells, TCR diversity rose significantly by C4D1, but not with CD8+ cells. Compared with healthy donors, newly diagnosed patients reportedly showed lower baseline TCR diversity.

Sequencing was performed on peripheral blood mononuclear cells (PBMCs), taken at baseline. The TCR originated in a human donor with classical Hodgkin lymphoma. The J gene is TRBJ2-5, the V gene TRBV5-4; 9 bases line up with TRBD1. The CDR3: CASSASTALKDRGFRETQYF. The CDR3 DNA is TGTGCCAGCAGTGCGAGCACTGCGCTCAAGGACAGGGGATTTCGGGAGACCCAGTACTTC. Complete variable domain (other parts from reference TRBV5-4 and TRBJ2-5): ETGVTQSPTHLIKTRGQQVTLRCSSQSGHNTVSWYQQALGQGPQFIFQYYREEENGRGNFPPRFSGLQFPNYSSELNVNALELDDSALYLCASSASTALKDRGFRETQYFGPGTRLLVL.